These 20 T cell receptor beta chains originate from one sample sequenced in a study of blood T cell repertoires in COVID-19. Method: immunoSEQ multiplex PCR; TCRdb's copy keeps in-frame clones and lacks some. This sample has approximately 270,000 clones, with more than 70% found just once. The sequenced sample was peripheral blood. The receptors originated from a woman aged 30 to 39 with COVID-19, enrolled during active disease.

V is TRBV3-1 (or the pseudogene TRBV3-2) and J is TRBJ2-3; D gene unclear. The CDR3 spans 10 residues. CDR1 LGHDT and CDR2 YNNKEL come from the germline V gene (reference sequence). In DNA form, the CDR3 reads TGTGCTCCTCCCACAGATACGCAGTATTTT. It specifies CAPPTDTQYF.

This rearrangement joins TRBV5-4 to TRBJ2-2, with a weak D call TRBD1 (6 bases). The germline V gene encodes CDR1 SGHNT and CDR2 YYREEE (reference sequence). CDR3 length equals 14 residues. Trimming pared 3 bases from V and 3 bases from J, leaving 9 bases between. The CDR3 sequence: CASSYDRYTGELFF. The CDR3 nucleotides are TGTGCCAGCAGCTATGACAGGTACACCGGGGAGCTGTTTTTT.

This sequence joins TRBV27 and TRBJ2-1; 8 nucleotides line up with TRBD2. The CDR3 is 14 residues long. Per the germline V gene, CDR1 is MNHEY and CDR2 is SMNVEV (reference sequence). J gave up 2 bases and V 6 bases, and 3 bases lay outside the gene matches. The CDR3 region has the DNA TGTGCCAGCAGACGGGGGGGCCCCTACAATGAGCAGTTCTTC. This encodes CASRRGGPYNEQFF.

The genes are TRBV28 and TRBJ1-2; 10 nucleotides agree with TRBD1. This CDR3 comprises 15 residues. Germline CDR1 is MDHEN and CDR2 is SYDVKM. Trimming removed 1 base from V and 8 bases from J; junction bases left unmatched: 7. The CDR3 loop reads CASSLSPGQGYGYTF. CDR3 bases: TGTGCCAGCAGTTTATCCCCGGGACAGGGGTACGGCTACACCTTC.

The V and J genes are TRBV28 and TRBJ2-5; 11 bases are shared with TRBD1. Germline V gene data show CDR1 as MDHEN and CDR2 as SYDVKM. The CDR3 loop spans 15 amino acids. Trimming cost V 5 bases and J 4 bases; bases outside gene matches: 6. This CDR3 reads CASSGGDRGVETQYF. For the CDR3, the DNA is TGTGCCAGCAGTGGGGGGGACAGGGGGGTAGAGACCCAGTACTTC.

The chain recombines TRBV30 with TRBJ2-7; tentative D call: TRBD1 (5 bases). The ends were cut back, 0 bases at V and 2 bases at J, with 11 bases in the middle. CDR3 length: 14 residues. From germline, CDR1 is GTSNPN and CDR2 SVGIG (reference sequence). The CDR3 reads CAWSVGQGPYEQYV. The CDR3 DNA reads as TGTGCCTGGAGTGTAGGGCAGGGCCCCTACGAGCAGTACGTC.

The V and J genes are TRBV19 and TRBJ2-7; 10 bases map to TRBD1. Germline CDR1 reads LNHDA; CDR2 reads SQIVND (reference sequence). The V and J ends lost 7 bases and 2 bases, in that order; junction bases with no gene match: 8. This CDR3 contains 15 residues. CDR3 in DNA: TGTGCCAGTACCGATGGGGGACAGGGGACCTACGAGCAGTACTTC. This codes for CASTDGGQGTYEQYF.

J is TRBJ1-2 and V is TRBV19, with 10 nucleotides matching TRBD1. The trim removed 7 bases at V and 4 bases at J, leaving 12 bases unmatched. Germline CDR1 and CDR2: LNHDA and SQIVND (reference sequence). The CDR3 contains 16 residues. CDR3 DNA: TGTGCCAGTACCCGGGACAGGGGATCTATGCCCTATGGCTACACCTTC. It yields the protein CASTRDRGSMPYGYTF.

V gene TRBV21-1 combines with J gene TRBJ1-1; the tabulated D call, TRBD1, remains unverified against the DNA. TRBV21-1 is shown as a pseudogene. This CDR3 region has 15 residues. The CDR3 reads CASSPQGFLDTEAFF. In nucleotides, the CDR3 is TGTGCCAGCAGCCCTCAGGGTTTCCTGGACACTGAAGCTTTCTTT.

The gene calls are TRBV19 and TRBJ1-5; maybe TRBD1 (6 bases). The CDR3 extends over 17 amino acids. Germline lookup yields CDR1 LNHDA and CDR2 SQIVND (reference sequence). With 4 bases removed from V and 0 bases from J, the gap between germline ends came to 16 bases. The CDR3 loop reads CASSRETGSHSNQPQHF. The CDR3 DNA sequence: TGTGCCAGTAGTAGGGAGACAGGCTCCCATAGCAATCAGCCCCAGCATTTT.

The rearrangement links TRBV5-1 to TRBJ2-3; 7 bases align to TRBD2. Germline-derived CDR1 and CDR2 are SGHRS and YFSETQ. CDR3 length: 15 amino acids. With V trimmed by 4 bases and J by 3 bases, 8 bases remained unmatched. DNA of the CDR3: TGCGCCAGCAGCCCCTATTCTAGCGGAACAGATACGCAGTATTTT. Encoded protein: CASSPYSSGTDTQYF.

The chain links TRBV4-3 to TRBJ1-1; TRBD1 aligns across 7 bases. The CDR3 consists of 14 residues. Trimming took 2 bases from V and 5 from J; bases not matched to a gene: 5. CDR1 is LGHNA and CDR2 is YSLEER in the germline V gene. The DNA for the CDR3 is TGCGCCAGCAGCCAAACGACAGGGAGTACTGAAGCTTTCTTT. Translated, it gives CASSQTTGSTEAFF.

The chain joins TRBV4-3 to TRBJ2-2; the match to TRBD2 covers 7 bases. Germline V CDR1 and CDR2: LGHNA, YSLEER. V shed 4 bases and J 0 bases; nucleotides not matched to a gene: 2. CDR3 length: 15 amino acids. Here the CDR3 reads CASSRGGPNTGELFF. In DNA form, the CDR3 reads TGCGCCAGCAGCCGGGGGGGACCGAACACCGGGGAGCTGTTTTTT.

The chain carries TRBV27 and TRBJ1-1; TRBD1 is a possible D gene (5 bases). The germline V and J ends were trimmed by 1 base and 1 base, with 7 bases remaining between them. The CDR3 length is 14 residues. Germline CDR1 MNHEY, CDR2 SMNVEV (reference sequence). CDR3 residues: CASSLFQGNTEAFF. DNA of the CDR3: TGTGCCAGCAGTTTATTCCAGGGGAACACTGAAGCTTTCTTT.

The gene calls are TRBV7-6 and TRBJ2-1; D might be TRBD2 (5 bases). V was cut by 4 bases and J by 6 bases, with 16 bases left in between. Germline assignment: CDR1 SGHVS and CDR2 FNYEAQ. The CDR3 totals 15 residues. The CDR3 loop is CASSSSQTSGNEQFF. In nucleotides, the CDR3 is TGTGCCAGCAGCTCTTCCCAAACTAGTGGCAATGAGCAGTTCTTC.

V is TRBV5-1 and J is TRBJ2-1; TRBD2 aligns across 11 bases. Germline trimming cut 2 bases from V and 8 bases from J; bases unmatched to any gene: 12. The CDR3 consists of 17 residues. From germline, CDR1 is SGHRS and CDR2 YFSETQ. The DNA of the CDR3 is TGCGCCAGCAGCTTCCAACGACTAGCGGGATACCCCGATGAGCAGTTCTTC. Residues: CASSFQRLAGYPDEQFF.

Points on this clone: The junction departs from the called germline gene at one end, perhaps through a read error. The chain has TRBV11-3 and TRBJ1-2; 8 bases align to TRBD1. In germline, CDR1 is SGHNT, CDR2 YENEEA. The CDR3 extends over 11 amino acids. CDR3 region: CASSFADRVYF. Here the CDR3 DNA reads TGTGCCAGCAGCTTTGCGGACAGGGTATACTTC.

The chain carries TRBV10-3 and TRBJ2-5; 9 bases agree with TRBD2. V lost 6 bases and J lost 2; bases outside the gene matches: 13. This CDR3 comprises 17 residues. Looked up from germline, CDR1 is ENHRY and CDR2 is SYGVKD. The CDR3 loop reads CAIRGTSKAGGQETQYF. For the CDR3, the DNA is TGTGCCATCAGGGGGACTAGCAAAGCGGGAGGACAAGAGACCCAGTACTTC.

The chain employs TRBV6-2 or TRBV6-3 and TRBJ2-3; weak D call: TRBD1 (6 bases). Germline values: CDR1 MNHEY, CDR2 SVGEGT. Trimming pared 2 bases from V and 2 bases from J, leaving 8 bases between. The CDR3 is 14 residues long. The CDR3 DNA follows: TGTGCCAGCAGTTACGGGACATACACAGATACGCAGTATTTT. Amino acids: CASSYGTYTDTQYF.

The chain carries TRBV29-1 and TRBJ2-1; 8 positions agree with TRBD1. CDR3 length equals 12 residues. J was trimmed by 8 bases and V by 6 bases; bases with no gene match: 6. The germline V gene has CDR1 SQVTM and CDR2 ANQGSEA. The CDR3 DNA reads TGCAGCGTCTACGACAGGGGCCATGAGCAGTTCTTC. As protein: CSVYDRGHEQFF.